This is a list of T cell receptor beta chains from one sample in a study of cytomegalovirus exposure and HLA in healthy donors. Assay used: immunoSEQ multiplex PCR; TCRdb lists only in-frame clones, some missing. This table has 150,000 to 200,000 clones, around three quarters appearing once. Sequenced: PBMCs. Receptors originate from a man aged 25 to 40 in good health and CMV-seronegative. Each CDR3 is given with its conserved first and last residue. D genes are given only for firm matches. Not every row has a clone size; where given, it reads once, few, many or a size class.

CDR3 | DNA | size | D | J | V
CASSFDRGGDTEAFF | TGTGCCAGCAGTTTTGATCGGGGTGGGGACACTGAAGCTTTCTTT | - | - | TRBJ1-1 | TRBV28
CASSLGTGQTQYF | TGTGCCAGCAGCTTAGGCACAGGTCAAACCCAGTACTTC | once | - | TRBJ2-5 | TRBV13
CASSGGASDTQYF | TGTGCCAGCAGCGGTGGGGCTAGTGATACGCAGTATTTT | - | - | TRBJ2-3 | TRBV7-9
CASSPGTSDTFYHEQYF | TGTGCCAGCAGTCCCGGGACTAGCGACACATTTTACCACGAGCAGTACTTC | - | TRBD2 | TRBJ2-7 | TRBV2
CASSVGTGGEAFF | TGTGCCAGCAGCGTCGGGACAGGGGGTGAAGCTTTCTTT | - | TRBD1 | TRBJ1-1 | TRBV7-3
CATASSGSSYNEQFF | TGTGCCACTGCTTCTAGCGGGAGTTCCTACAATGAGCAGTTCTTC | - | TRBD2 | TRBJ2-1 | TRBV7-2
CASSLGLAYNEQFF | TGCGCCAGCAGCCTCGGACTAGCATACAATGAGCAGTTCTTC | - | TRBD2 | TRBJ2-1 | TRBV4-1
CASSLDRDNQPQHF | TGTGCCAGCAGTTTAGACAGGGACAATCAGCCCCAGCATTTT | few | TRBD1 | TRBJ1-5 | TRBV27
CASGTGGRAGTQYF | TGTGCCAGCGGGACGGGCGGGAGGGCCGGGACCCAGTACTTC | - | TRBD2 | TRBJ2-5 | TRBV7-9
CASSLAVTEAFF | TGTGCCAGCAGCTTAGCAGTCACTGAAGCTTTCTTT | - | - | TRBJ1-1 | TRBV11-2
CASSQAVSSGRNTGELFF | TGCGCCAGCAGCCAAGCAGTGAGTAGCGGGAGAAACACCGGGGAGCTGTTTTTT | - | TRBD2 | TRBJ2-2 | TRBV4-1
CAISGDRGNQPQHF | TGTGCCATCAGTGGCGACAGAGGCAATCAGCCCCAGCATTTT | - | - | TRBJ1-5 | TRBV10-3
CASSLEASNEQFF | TGTGCCAGCAGCTTAGAAGCGAGTAATGAGCAGTTCTTC | - | - | TRBJ2-1 | TRBV7-6
CASSLVEAHYEQYF | TGCGCCAGCAGCTTGGTGGAGGCCCACTACGAGCAGTACTTC | - | - | TRBJ2-7 | TRBV5-1
CASSYGQGTNEQYF | TGTGCCAGCAGCTACGGACAGGGGACCAACGAGCAGTACTTC | - | TRBD1 | TRBJ2-7 | TRBV7-9
CASRQGGGGEKLFF | TGTGCCAGCAGGCAGGGTGGGGGAGGTGAAAAACTGTTTTTT | - | - | TRBJ1-4 | TRBV6-6
CASSLVTSDYEQYF | TGTGCCAGCAGCTTGGTTACTAGTGATTACGAGCAGTACTTC | - | - | TRBJ2-7 | TRBV5-4